A single sample is the source of the 9 T cell receptor beta chains below, sequenced in a study of blood T cell repertoires in COVID-19. The assay was immunoSEQ multiplex PCR, and TCRdb's table has in-frame clones only and misses some. Among around 49,000 clones listed, about 92% were seen once. The specimen sequenced was peripheral blood. Receptor source: a man aged 55 to 70 with COVID-19, enrolled during active disease.

This sequence joins TRBV12-3 or TRBV12-4 and TRBJ1-1, with D uncertain. V lost 6 bases and J 7 bases, leaving 9 bases between the germline ends. The CDR3 sequence is 11 residues long. The CDR3 loop reads CASSKSHEAFF. The CDR3 DNA follows: TGTGCCAGCAGCAAGAGTCATGAAGCTTTCTTT.

The V and J genes are TRBV7-3 and TRBJ2-2; 8 positions agree with TRBD1. There are 14 residues in the CDR3. Germline V lookup: CDR1 SGHTA, CDR2 FQGTGA. The V segment lost 6 bases and the J segment 5 bases; nucleotides outside the gene matches: 5. The CDR3 DNA follows: TGTGCCAGCAGGGAGGACAGGGCAACCGGGGAGCTGTTTTTT. Its translation is CASREDRATGELFF.

The chain couples TRBV4-2 to TRBJ2-7, with D perhaps matching TRBD2 (6 bases). The V end was cut by 0 bases, the J end by 4 bases, with 19 bases between. The CDR3 is made up of 17 amino acids. CDR1 is LGHNA, CDR2 YNFKEQ, per germline. CDR3 region: CASSQDNGGHKTYEQYF. The CDR3 DNA sequence: TGTGCCAGCAGCCAAGATAACGGGGGTCATAAAACTTACGAGCAGTACTTC.

The V and J genes are TRBV7-8 and TRBJ1-3; the D is unclear. The V gene's germline CDR1 is SGHVS and CDR2 FQNEAQ. Trimming took off 1 base at V and 0 bases at J, with 4 bases between the two ends. This CDR3 has 14 amino acids. The CDR3 DNA is TGTGCCAGCAGCTTAGGGCTCTCTGGAAACACCATATATTTT. Translated, it gives CASSLGLSGNTIYF. Full variable domain (rest looked up from reference TRBV7-8 and TRBJ1-3): GAGVSQSPRYKVAKRGQDVALRCDPISGHVSLFWYQQALGQGPEFLTYFQNEAQLDKSGLPSDRFFAERPEGSVSTLKIQRTQQEDSAVYLCASSLGLSGNTIYFGEGSWLTVV.

V gene TRBV11-3 combines with J gene TRBJ2-7; D perhaps matches TRBD1 (6 bases). Trimming removed 1 base at V and 6 bases at J, with 10 bases between. There are 13 residues in the CDR3. Germline V CDR1 and CDR2: SGHNT, YENEEA. This chain's CDR3 is CASSLGQAGEQYF. CDR3 DNA sequence: TGTGCCAGCAGCTTAGGACAGGCGGGCGAGCAGTACTTC.

The rearrangement uses TRBV19 and TRBJ2-3, with 8 bases aligning to TRBD2. There are 14 residues in the CDR3. The V and J ends lost 3 bases and 4 bases, in that order; junction bases with no gene match: 3. Germline lookup yields CDR1 LNHDA and CDR2 SQIVND (reference sequence). CDR3 in DNA: TGTGCCAGTAGTATCCGGGGGGGTGCAGATACGCAGTATTTT. Its translation: CASSIRGGADTQYF.

This chain links TRBV6-6 with TRBJ1-1, with D uncertain. Trimming left V 2 bases short and J 4 bases short, with 11 bases between. Germline V gene sequence: CDR1 MNHNY, CDR2 SVGAGI (reference sequence). CDR3 length: 14 residues. The CDR3 nucleotides are TGTGCCAGCAGTTACGCTCTCGCGGGCACTGAAGCTTTCTTT. Its translation is CASSYALAGTEAFF.

V usage is TRBV3-1 (or the pseudogene TRBV3-2) and J usage is TRBJ2-1, with 8 bases lining up with TRBD2. Germline V gives CDR1 LGHDT, CDR2 YNNKEL (reference sequence). J gave up 4 bases and V 4 bases, and 9 bases lay outside the gene matches. This CDR3 spans 16 amino acids. CDR3 in amino acids: CASSPLSGGGYNEQFF. CDR3 bases: TGTGCCAGCAGCCCTCTGAGCGGGGGCGGTTACAATGAGCAGTTCTTC.

In its sample, this clone was seen once. The chain couples TRBV18 to TRBJ1-4; D possibly corresponds to TRBD1 (5 bases). The CDR3 totals 14 residues. The germline V and J ends were trimmed by 3 bases and 3 bases, with 8 bases remaining between them. CDR1 is KGHSH and CDR2 is LQKENI in the germline V gene. CDR3 sequence: CASSPTVANEKLFF. The CDR3 nucleotides read TGTGCCAGCTCACCGACAGTGGCTAATGAAAAACTGTTTTTT.